A selection of T cell receptor beta chains follows, all from one sample in a study of blood T cell repertoires in COVID-19. The method was immunoSEQ multiplex PCR; TCRdb's version includes in-frame clones alone and lacks a portion of them. This sample has roughly 230,000 clones, with approximately 88% found just once. Sequenced input: peripheral blood. The source is a man aged 35 to 55 with acute or convalescent COVID-19. Both conserved end residues are part of each CDR3. The order of the fields is J gene, V gene, CDR3 protein.

j_call: TRBJ2-1
v_call: TRBV6-4
cdr3_aa: CASSDSTSGSDEQFF

j_call: TRBJ1-2
v_call: TRBV28
cdr3_aa: CASRETGGDGYTF

j_call: TRBJ2-3
v_call: TRBV28
cdr3_aa: CASSTSGRTDTQYF

j_call: TRBJ2-1
v_call: TRBV6-5
cdr3_aa: CASSLSGILIHEQFF

j_call: TRBJ1-4
v_call: TRBV6-5
cdr3_aa: CASSYQTSGVREKLFF

j_call: TRBJ2-1
v_call: TRBV11-2
cdr3_aa: CASSLFGGSVDEQFF

j_call: TRBJ1-2
v_call: TRBV6-1
cdr3_aa: CASSERTINYGYTF

j_call: TRBJ1-4
v_call: TRBV11-2
cdr3_aa: CASSPGQREKLFF

j_call: TRBJ1-2
v_call: TRBV3-1/TRBV3-2
cdr3_aa: CASSQALRGYTF

j_call: TRBJ1-5
v_call: TRBV6-5
cdr3_aa: CASSYGTGVNQPQHF

j_call: TRBJ2-1
v_call: TRBV5-4
cdr3_aa: CASSSSRGAGDNEQFF

j_call: TRBJ1-2
v_call: TRBV25-1
cdr3_aa: CASSESTGHLYGYTF

j_call: TRBJ2-7
v_call: TRBV5-6
cdr3_aa: CASSSLRGEKVQYF

j_call: TRBJ2-1
v_call: TRBV5-5
cdr3_aa: CASSFPGQGRNEQFF

j_call: TRBJ2-7
v_call: TRBV28
cdr3_aa: CASSFGGGRPLEQYF

j_call: TRBJ2-1
v_call: TRBV7-8
cdr3_aa: CASSTRNEQFF